This entry lists 29 T cell receptor beta chains sequenced from one sample in a study of resident and recirculating memory T cells in vitiligo listed by TCRdb under 2018. The library was produced with the immunoSEQ multiplex PCR assay. The immuneACCESS repertoire file appears here via TCRdb, limited to in-frame rearrangements. These files lack a portion of the clones; in checked studies, under half of the deficit traces to unresolved V genes, and the cause of the others is not known. The sample table holds 70,000 to 75,000 clones, of which 90% to 95% were seen once. Over 4.5% of the sample is taken by the ten largest. Input material: blood. The receptor set was obtained from a male donor with vitiligo.

J is TRBJ2-5 and V is TRBV9; tentatively, D is TRBD2 (6 bases). The germline V and J ends were trimmed by 4 bases and 2 bases, with 15 bases remaining between them. The germline CDR1 and CDR2 sequences are SGDLS and YYNGEE. This CDR3 is built from 15 residues. The DNA of the CDR3 is TGTGCCAGCAGCCGGAATGGAGGGTGGCAAGAGACCCAGTACTTC. This sequence encodes CASSRNGGWQETQYF.

This clone was counted a few times. This chain joins TRBV7-9 and TRBJ2-5, with 7 positions matching TRBD2. In germline, CDR1 is SEHNR, CDR2 FQNEAQ (reference sequence). There are 14 residues in the CDR3. The trim removed 3 bases at V and 1 base at J, leaving 2 bases unmatched. CDR3 nucleotide sequence: TGTGCCAGCAGCTTGACTAGCCGCCAAGAGACCCAGTACTTC. Translated, it gives CASSLTSRQETQYF.

This chain uses TRBV19 with TRBJ1-1; D gene ambiguous. CDR1 is LNHDA and CDR2 is SQIVND in the germline V gene (reference sequence). The CDR3 runs 13 residues. Trimming took 5 bases from V and 3 from J, leaving 10 bases between them. DNA for the CDR3: TGTGCCAGTAGTTACGACGGGTACACTGAAGCTTTCTTT. Translating gives CASSYDGYTEAFF.

J is TRBJ1-1 and V is TRBV30; unclear D gene. Trimming stripped 3 bases from V and 1 base from J, with 21 bases between. The CDR3 is 17 residues long. Germline lookup yields CDR1 GTSNPN and CDR2 SVGIG (reference sequence). CDR3 residues: CAWSRLSVARKNTEAFF. In DNA, the CDR3 is TGTGCCTGGAGCCGCTTATCCGTGGCCAGGAAGAACACTGAAGCTTTCTTT.

The chain couples TRBV29-1 to TRBJ2-5; maybe TRBD2 (7 bases). The DNA end is more similar to TRBJ2-7, so the J call may be wrong. Germline V gene sequence: CDR1 SQVTM, CDR2 ANQGSEA. This CDR3 region has 13 residues. The DNA for the CDR3 is TGCAGCGTGTGGGGGGGCCCCACCTACGAGCAGTACTTC. Encoded protein: CSVWGGPTYEQYF.

This chain joins TRBV28 and TRBJ2-3, with TRBD1 matching 9 bases. V was clipped by 6 bases and J by 2 bases; unmatched bases: 6. This CDR3 has 15 residues. In germline, CDR1 is MDHEN, CDR2 SYDVKM. DNA of the CDR3: TGTGCCAGCAGCACCGGGACAGGGCTCACAGATACGCAGTATTTT. This encodes CASSTGTGLTDTQYF.

The V gene is TRBV9, the J gene TRBJ1-5; perhaps TRBD1 as D (5 bases). This CDR3 is 16 amino acids long. Germline CDR1 is SGDLS and CDR2 is YYNGEE. Trimming cost V 0 bases and J 9 bases, with 19 bases left between them. The CDR3 loop reads CASSVEADPPRGPQHF. In nucleotides, the CDR3 is TGTGCCAGCAGCGTAGAGGCAGACCCACCTAGGGGGCCCCAGCATTTT.

V and J are TRBV5-1 and TRBJ1-2, with 9 positions matching TRBD1. The CDR3 is 15 residues long. Looked up from germline, CDR1 is SGHRS and CDR2 is YFSETQ. Trimming took 4 bases from V and 6 from J; bases not matched to a gene: 10. CDR3 residues: CASSRGTGKGNGYTF. Here the CDR3 DNA reads TGCGCCAGCAGCCGGGGGACAGGGAAGGGGAATGGCTACACCTTC.

The chain is built from TRBV7-2 and TRBJ1-2; maybe TRBD1 (5 bases). V dropped 1 base and J dropped 4 bases, with 7 bases sitting between them. Per the germline V gene, CDR1 is SGHTA and CDR2 is FQGNSA. This CDR3 region has 13 residues. CDR3 sequence: CASSLDGGYGYTF. The CDR3 DNA is TGTGCCAGCAGCTTAGACGGGGGCTATGGCTACACCTTC.

As for this clone: At one end, the junction sequence differs from germline, possibly due to a read error. V is TRBV4-1 and J is TRBJ1-5; TRBD1 is a possible D gene (5 bases). The CDR3 consists of 15 residues. CDR1 is MGHRA, CDR2 YSYEKL, per germline. This CDR3 reads CASSQASQGKQPQHF. The CDR3 bases are TGCGCCAGCAGCCAGGCCTCGCAGGGCAAACAGCCCCAGCATTTT.

This clone has just one count. The chain links TRBV27 to TRBJ1-1, with 8 bases fitting TRBD1. Per germline, CDR1 MNHEY and CDR2 SMNVEV (reference sequence). The junction had 14 bases not matched to a gene; V was cut back by 2 bases and J by 0 bases. The CDR3 consists of 19 residues. CDR3 amino acids: CASSLLEGQGAFMNTEAFF. DNA of the CDR3: TGTGCCAGCAGTTTACTGGAAGGACAGGGCGCCTTCATGAACACTGAAGCTTTCTTT.

The chain is built from TRBV6-5 and TRBJ2-7; 10 nucleotides agree with TRBD1. The CDR3 loop spans 14 amino acids. V dropped 2 bases and J dropped 4; count of bases not matched to a gene: 2. Germline CDR1 and CDR2: MNHEY and SVGAGI. The CDR3 nucleotides are TGTGCCAGCAGTTACGGACAGGGGGGGTACGAGCAGTACTTC. It is translated as CASSYGQGGYEQYF.

V usage is TRBV7-9 and J usage is TRBJ1-5; 9 bases are a match to TRBD1. V gave up 5 bases and J gave up 3 bases; unmatched junction bases: 5. The CDR3 sequence is 15 residues long. Per the germline V gene, CDR1 is SEHNR and CDR2 is FQNEAQ (reference sequence). The CDR3 loop reads CASSPGQGYNQPQHF. As DNA, the CDR3 is TGTGCCAGCAGCCCTGGACAGGGGTACAATCAGCCCCAGCATTTT.

The table lists this clone with a count of one. The genes are TRBV19 and TRBJ2-1; 14 bases line up with TRBD2. The V segment lost 5 bases and the J segment 4 bases; nucleotides outside the gene matches: 7. Germline assignment: CDR1 LNHDA and CDR2 SQIVND (reference sequence). This CDR3 spans 17 amino acids. CDR3 sequence reads: CASSSSGLAGVYNEQFF. CDR3 DNA sequence: TGTGCCAGTAGTTCCTCGGGACTAGCGGGGGTATACAATGAGCAGTTCTTC.

The rearrangement links TRBV5-1 to TRBJ2-7; D is uncertain. Trimming took off 0 bases at V and 5 bases at J, with 9 bases between the two ends. The CDR3 runs 13 residues. Germline-derived CDR1 and CDR2 are SGHRS and YFSETQ. The CDR3 DNA is TGCGCCAGCAGCTTGGGGCGAGGCCACGAGCAGTACTTC. Encoded protein: CASSLGRGHEQYF.

Remarks on this clone: Its ends do not fully match the called genes, so a read error is possible. The genes are TRBV28 and TRBJ2-7; the D gene is possibly TRBD2 (6 bases). Germline V CDR1 and CDR2: MDHEN, SYDVKM. CDR3 length: 14 residues. The CDR3, as DNA: TGTGCCAGCAGTTTACCCCACGGCCTGGGAGGCTGTAACTTC. Translating it yields CASSLPHGLGGCNF.

The chain joins TRBV7-8 to TRBJ2-7; a weak D match, TRBD2 (6 bases). The CDR3 spans 16 residues. Deletions cut 4 bases from V and 0 bases from J, with 16 bases between. CDR1 and CDR2 from the germline V gene are SGHVS and FQNEAQ. The CDR3 DNA reads as TGTGCCAGCAGCTCCCTCCCACGGGGGAACTCCTACGAGCAGTACTTC. Encoded protein: CASSSLPRGNSYEQYF. The full variable domain, completed using reference TRBV7-8 and TRBJ2-7, is GAGVSQSPRYKVAKRGQDVALRCDPISGHVSLFWYQQALGQGPEFLTYFQNEAQLDKSGLPSDRFFAERPEGSVSTLKIQRTQQEDSAVYLCASSSLPRGNSYEQYFGPGTRLTVT.

J is TRBJ1-3 and V is TRBV7-2, with D possibly TRBD1 on 6 matching bases. Trimming pared 7 bases from V and 4 bases from J, leaving 11 bases between. Germline V CDR1 and CDR2: SGHTA, FQGNSA. The CDR3 has 13 amino acids. CDR3 coding DNA: TGTGCCAGCACCAAAAGGGGGGGAAACACCATATATTTT. Translation gives CASTKRGGNTIYF.

In this sample, this clone turned up a few times. The genes are TRBV14 and TRBJ1-3, with D possibly matching TRBD1 (5 bases). Germline V gene lookup returns CDR1 SGHDN and CDR2 FVKESK. Trimming stripped 0 bases from V and 7 bases from J, with 10 bases between. The CDR3 consists of 14 residues. The CDR3, as DNA: TGTGCCAGCAGCCAAGATTATTCAGGGAACACCATATATTTT. Residues: CASSQDYSGNTIYF.

J is TRBJ1-1 and V is TRBV27; unclear D gene. Trimming took off 8 bases at V and 1 base at J, with 11 bases between the two ends. The CDR3 runs to 13 residues. Germline CDR1 MNHEY, CDR2 SMNVEV (reference sequence). The CDR3 sequence is CASGNSQNTEAFF. In nucleotides, the CDR3 is TGTGCCAGCGGCAATTCGCAGAACACTGAAGCTTTCTTT.

The chain uses TRBV7-2 and TRBJ1-5; 7 bases align to TRBD1. The V and J ends lost 4 bases and 2 bases, in that order; junction bases with no gene match: 2. CDR1 is SGHTA and CDR2 is FQGNSA in the germline V gene. The CDR3 runs to 14 residues. For the CDR3, the DNA is TGTGCCAGCAGCTCGGGACAGCGCAATCAGCCCCAGCATTTT. It specifies CASSSGQRNQPQHF.

The chain uses TRBV5-1 and TRBJ2-1; 7 nucleotides match TRBD1. The CDR3 sequence is 15 residues long. V trimming: 2 bases; J trimming: 7 bases; junction bases outside the gene matches: 9. Germline CDR1 and CDR2: SGHRS and YFSETQ. This CDR3 reads CASSLQTGRVNEQFF. The CDR3 region has the DNA TGCGCCAGCAGCTTACAGACAGGGAGAGTAAATGAGCAGTTCTTC.

The chain combines TRBV2 with TRBJ2-1, with a weak D call TRBD2 (6 bases). Between the trimmed V and J ends, which lost 8 bases and 5 bases, there was a span of 13 bases. Germline lookup yields CDR1 SNHLY and CDR2 FYNNEI. This CDR3 is built from 13 residues. The chain's CDR3 is CASASAGNNEQFF. In DNA, the CDR3 is TGTGCCAGCGCTTCGGCGGGGAACAATGAGCAGTTCTTC.

The DNA of the CDR3 is TGTGCCAGCAGCCCTACTGGGACAGGGGTCACTGAAGCTTTCTTT. Translated: CASSPTGTGVTEAFF. The chain carries TRBV7-2 and TRBJ1-1; 10 nucleotides match TRBD1. With V trimmed by 5 bases and J by 4 bases, 7 bases remained unmatched. The CDR3 length is 15 residues. CDR1 is SGHTA and CDR2 is FQGNSA in the germline V gene. Full variable domain (missing parts from reference TRBV7-2 and TRBJ1-1): GAGVSQSPSNKVTEKGKDVELRCDPISGHTALYWYRQSLGQGLEFLIYFQGNSAPDKSGLPSDRFSAERTGGSVSTLTIQRTQQEDSAVYLCASSPTGTGVTEAFFGQGTRLTVV.

The chain employs TRBV18 and TRBJ2-4, with D possibly matching TRBD2 (6 bases). The V gene's germline CDR1 is KGHSH and CDR2 LQKENI. The V end was cut by 3 bases, the J end by 0 bases, with 9 bases between. The CDR3 runs 15 residues. Here the CDR3 reads CASSPGTVAKNIQYF. As DNA, the CDR3 is TGTGCCAGCTCACCCGGGACTGTAGCCAAAAACATTCAGTACTTC.

This clone was counted once. The rearrangement links TRBV13 to TRBJ2-1; 12 positions match TRBD2. CDR1 and CDR2 from the germline V gene are PRHDT and FYEKMQ (reference sequence). V trimming: 1 base; J trimming: 0 bases; junction bases outside the gene matches: 10. The CDR3 has 20 amino acids. In nucleotides, the CDR3 is TGTGCCAGCAGCTTAGAGACCCTCGGGACTAGCGGGCCCTCCTACAATGAGCAGTTCTTC. Translated, it gives CASSLETLGTSGPSYNEQFF.

The CDR3 DNA reads TGTGCCAGCAGTGAAGTGGGGGGTGGGATGGAAAAACTGTTTTTT. Translation gives CASSEVGGGMEKLFF. The chain uses TRBV6-1 and TRBJ1-4; D is perhaps TRBD1 (5 bases). The CDR3 consists of 15 residues. Germline V gene data show CDR1 as MNHNS and CDR2 as SASEGT. Trimming left V 1 base short and J 8 bases short, with 14 bases between.

This chain joins TRBV7-2 and TRBJ2-7, with TRBD1 matching over 9 bases. Germline-derived CDR1 and CDR2 are SGHTA and FQGNSA. This CDR3 is 15 amino acids long. V gave up 5 bases and J gave up 4 bases; unmatched junction bases: 9. This chain's CDR3 is CASSPGTGRSYEQYF. The CDR3 DNA is TGTGCCAGCAGCCCGGGGACAGGGAGATCTTACGAGCAGTACTTC.

V is TRBV6-5 and J is TRBJ2-1; D uncertain. This CDR3 has 15 amino acids. Germline assignment: CDR1 MNHEY and CDR2 SVGAGI. The V end lost 0 bases, the J end lost 0 bases, and 6 bases lay between the germline ends. CDR3 residues: CASSYSASSYNEQFF. The CDR3 DNA reads as TGTGCCAGCAGTTACTCGGCAAGCTCCTACAATGAGCAGTTCTTC.